A selection of T cell receptor beta chains follows, all from one sample in a study of PD-L1 blockade in urothelial cancer. Sequencing used immunoSEQ multiplex PCR; TCRdb keeps in-frame clones, though not all of them. The table lists around 56,000 clones, about 86% of them singletons. The sample consisted of PBMCs, taken around atezolizumab (anti-PD-L1) treatment. Receptors originate from a man in his fifties or sixties with urothelial cancer. The CDR3 runs from the conserved cysteine through the conserved F or W. Each record gives: D gene, clone size, J gene, V gene, CDR3 DNA, CDR3 protein. The D gene is left open where the match is weak. The size field is filled for only some rows; it gives once, few, many or a size class.

d_gene: TRBD2; abundance: few; j_gene: TRBJ2-5; v_gene: TRBV7-9; CDR3nt: TGTGCCAGCAGCTTAGAATGGCTAGCGGGAGTTGCAGAGACCCAGTACTTC; CDR3aa: CASSLEWLAGVAETQYF
d_gene: -; abundance: -; j_gene: TRBJ2-1; v_gene: TRBV19; CDR3nt: TGTGCCAGTAGTATCTCGGGGTACGCCGGCAATGAGCAGTTCTTC; CDR3aa: CASSISGYAGNEQFF
d_gene: TRBD2; abundance: -; j_gene: TRBJ2-1; v_gene: TRBV30; CDR3nt: TGTGCCTGGAGGGGGGGAGGCGGGAGCTCCTACAATGAGCAGTTCTTC; CDR3aa: CAWRGGGGSSYNEQFF
d_gene: -; abundance: -; j_gene: TRBJ1-5; v_gene: TRBV6-6; CDR3nt: TGTGCCAGCAGGGGAGGGGATTTGGGGAATCAGCCCCAGCATTTT; CDR3aa: CASRGGDLGNQPQHF
d_gene: TRBD1; abundance: -; j_gene: TRBJ1-5; v_gene: TRBV6-5; CDR3nt: TGTGCCAGCAGCAAGACAGGGCAAATCACGCCCCAGCATTTT; CDR3aa: CASSKTGQITPQHF
d_gene: TRBD1; abundance: -; j_gene: TRBJ1-2; v_gene: TRBV14; CDR3nt: TGTGCCAGCAGCAAAAGATCTCCCCGGGACAGAAAGTTTTATGGCTACACCTTC; CDR3aa: CASSKRSPRDRKFYGYTF
d_gene: TRBD1; abundance: -; j_gene: TRBJ2-5; v_gene: TRBV27; CDR3nt: TGTGCCAGCAGTTCACCGGGACAGGGGTGGCAAGAGACCCAGTACTTC; CDR3aa: CASSSPGQGWQETQYF
d_gene: TRBD2; abundance: -; j_gene: TRBJ2-3; v_gene: TRBV10-3; CDR3nt: TGTGCCACCCAATTGGGAGGGCATGGAGATACGCAGTATTTT; CDR3aa: CATQLGGHGDTQYF
d_gene: -; abundance: -; j_gene: TRBJ2-7; v_gene: TRBV7-2; CDR3nt: TGTGCCAGCAGCCACGGCCGGAGGAACGAGCAGTACTTC; CDR3aa: CASSHGRRNEQYF
d_gene: TRBD2; abundance: few; j_gene: TRBJ2-7; v_gene: TRBV13; CDR3nt: TGTGCCAGCAGCTTTAGCGGGTCGAGCTCCTACGAGCAGTACTTC; CDR3aa: CASSFSGSSSYEQYF
d_gene: TRBD2; abundance: -; j_gene: TRBJ2-1; v_gene: TRBV4-2; CDR3nt: TGTGCCAGCAGCCAGCAGCGGGAAGACAATGAGCAGTTCTTC; CDR3aa: CASSQQREDNEQFF
d_gene: TRBD2; abundance: -; j_gene: TRBJ2-3; v_gene: TRBV30; CDR3nt: TGTGCCTGGAGTATAGGACTAGCGGCAGATACGCAGTATTTT; CDR3aa: CAWSIGLAADTQYF
d_gene: TRBD2; abundance: -; j_gene: TRBJ2-3; v_gene: TRBV13; CDR3nt: TGTGCCAGCAGTAGCGGGATCACAGATACGCAGTATTTT; CDR3aa: CASSSGITDTQYF
d_gene: TRBD1; abundance: few; j_gene: TRBJ1-5; v_gene: TRBV19; CDR3nt: TGTGCCAGTAGGCTCACAGGGGGAAATCAGCCCCAGCATTTT; CDR3aa: CASRLTGGNQPQHF
d_gene: -; abundance: -; j_gene: TRBJ1-1; v_gene: TRBV30; CDR3nt: TGTGCCTGGGGACGAGGTTTGGAGGGGATAGAAGCTTTCTTT; CDR3aa: CAWGRGLEGIEAFF
d_gene: TRBD1; abundance: -; j_gene: TRBJ2-2; v_gene: TRBV30; CDR3nt: TGTGCCTGGAGTGTCCCTTTCTTAGCTGGGGACAGCGATCCGAACACCGGGGAGCTGTTTTTT; CDR3aa: CAWSVPFLAGDSDPNTGELFF
d_gene: TRBD1; abundance: -; j_gene: TRBJ1-1; v_gene: TRBV7-8; CDR3nt: TGTGCCAGCAGCCTCAGGACAGGTATCATGAACACTGAAGCTTTCTTT; CDR3aa: CASSLRTGIMNTEAFF
d_gene: TRBD2; abundance: -; j_gene: TRBJ2-7; v_gene: TRBV27; CDR3nt: TGTGCCAGCAGGGACGGTCTAGCGGCCGTCTACGAGCAGTACTTC; CDR3aa: CASRDGLAAVYEQYF
d_gene: -; abundance: -; j_gene: TRBJ1-6; v_gene: TRBV19; CDR3nt: TGTGCCAGTAGTATAGATTCCCAACGGAATTCACCCCTCCACTTT; CDR3aa: CASSIDSQRNSPLHF
d_gene: -; abundance: -; j_gene: TRBJ1-5; v_gene: TRBV2; CDR3nt: TGTGCCAGCAGTGCAAGCAATCAGCCCCAGCATTTT; CDR3aa: CASSASNQPQHF
d_gene: -; abundance: -; j_gene: TRBJ1-3; v_gene: TRBV6-6; CDR3nt: TGTGCCAGCAGCCCTAATACCTCTGGAAACACCATATATTTT; CDR3aa: CASSPNTSGNTIYF
d_gene: TRBD1; abundance: -; j_gene: TRBJ1-5; v_gene: TRBV7-2; CDR3nt: TGTGCCAGCAGCCATTCAGGGGGTGAAAGCTTCGGTCAGCCCCAGCATTTT; CDR3aa: CASSHSGGESFGQPQHF
d_gene: -; abundance: -; j_gene: TRBJ1-6; v_gene: TRBV19; CDR3nt: TGTGCCAGTAGGTCGAGCTCCTATAATTCACCCCTCCACTTT; CDR3aa: CASRSSSYNSPLHF
d_gene: TRBD2; abundance: few; j_gene: TRBJ2-1; v_gene: TRBV14; CDR3nt: TGTGCCAGCAGCCCCAGACTAGCCTACCCGGATGAGCAGTTCTTC; CDR3aa: CASSPRLAYPDEQFF
d_gene: TRBD1; abundance: -; j_gene: TRBJ2-7; v_gene: TRBV11-1; CDR3nt: TGTGCCAGCAGCTTGATGGGACAGGGGGTAGACGAGCAGTACTTC; CDR3aa: CASSLMGQGVDEQYF
d_gene: -; abundance: -; j_gene: TRBJ1-5; v_gene: TRBV6-1; CDR3nt: TGTGCCAGCAATTACAGGGAAAGCAATCAGCCCCAGCATTTT; CDR3aa: CASNYRESNQPQHF
d_gene: -; abundance: -; j_gene: TRBJ1-1; v_gene: TRBV7-2; CDR3nt: TGTGCCAGCAGCTTATCAATGAACACTGAAGCTTTCTTT; CDR3aa: CASSLSMNTEAFF
d_gene: -; abundance: -; j_gene: TRBJ1-2; v_gene: TRBV5-4; CDR3nt: TGTGCCAGCAGCTTGGTCGGAGGTGGGACTTTTGACTATGGCTACACCTTC; CDR3aa: CASSLVGGGTFDYGYTF
d_gene: -; abundance: once; j_gene: TRBJ2-2; v_gene: TRBV30; CDR3nt: TGTGCCTGGAGTGTACGCGCTAGCACCGGGGAGCTGTTTTTT; CDR3aa: CAWSVRASTGELFF
d_gene: TRBD2; abundance: -; j_gene: TRBJ2-2; v_gene: TRBV6-4; CDR3nt: TGTGCCAGCAGTCCGGGAGGCCGCACCGGGGAGCTGTTTTTT; CDR3aa: CASSPGGRTGELFF
d_gene: -; abundance: -; j_gene: TRBJ2-2; v_gene: TRBV5-1; CDR3nt: TGCGCCAGCGGTTTACAGGGTTTCGACACCGGGGAGCTGTTTTTT; CDR3aa: CASGLQGFDTGELFF
d_gene: TRBD2; abundance: -; j_gene: TRBJ2-1; v_gene: TRBV28; CDR3nt: TGTGCCAGCAGTTTGCCGATAGCGGGAGAGGACCCCCATGAGCAGTTCTTC; CDR3aa: CASSLPIAGEDPHEQFF
d_gene: -; abundance: -; j_gene: TRBJ1-6; v_gene: TRBV28; CDR3nt: TGTGCCAGCAGTCCGGCTAGGGGGAATTCACCCCTCCACTTT; CDR3aa: CASSPARGNSPLHF
d_gene: -; abundance: -; j_gene: TRBJ2-1; v_gene: TRBV4-1; CDR3nt: TGCGCCAGCAGCCAACTTGGTAGTGAGCAGTTCTTC; CDR3aa: CASSQLGSEQFF
d_gene: -; abundance: -; j_gene: TRBJ1-1; v_gene: TRBV29-1; CDR3nt: TGCAGCGTACAACCCACAGGCACTGAAGCTTTCTTT; CDR3aa: CSVQPTGTEAFF
d_gene: TRBD2; abundance: -; j_gene: TRBJ2-3; v_gene: TRBV10-3; CDR3nt: TGTGCCATCAGTGAGACTAGCGGGAGGAAACAGGCAGATACGCAGTATTTT; CDR3aa: CAISETSGRKQADTQYF
d_gene: TRBD2; abundance: -; j_gene: TRBJ2-2; v_gene: TRBV11-2; CDR3nt: TGTGCCAGCAGCTCCACAACTAGCGGGAGAGCCGGGGAGCTGTTTTTT; CDR3aa: CASSSTTSGRAGELFF
d_gene: TRBD2; abundance: -; j_gene: TRBJ2-7; v_gene: TRBV9; CDR3nt: TGTGCCAGCAGCCTCACCCTAGCGGGAGGCACGTACGAGCAGTACTTC; CDR3aa: CASSLTLAGGTYEQYF
d_gene: TRBD1; abundance: -; j_gene: TRBJ1-1; v_gene: TRBV28; CDR3nt: TGTGCCAGCTTTCCGACCGGGACAGGGTTCATGAACACTGAAGCTTTCTTT; CDR3aa: CASFPTGTGFMNTEAFF
d_gene: -; abundance: -; j_gene: TRBJ1-6; v_gene: TRBV27; CDR3nt: TGTGCCAGCTCTTCGGCACGGAGCTCCTATAATTCACCCCTCCACTTT; CDR3aa: CASSSARSSYNSPLHF
d_gene: TRBD1; abundance: -; j_gene: TRBJ1-3; v_gene: TRBV18; CDR3nt: TGTGCCAGCTCCCCAATACGGGACAGGCCTGGAGACACCATATATTTT; CDR3aa: CASSPIRDRPGDTIYF
d_gene: TRBD2; abundance: -; j_gene: TRBJ2-3; v_gene: TRBV25-1; CDR3nt: TGTGCCAGCAGTGACCTAGCGGGAGCTGGGAAGCCAGATACGCAGTATTTT; CDR3aa: CASSDLAGAGKPDTQYF
d_gene: TRBD2; abundance: -; j_gene: TRBJ2-1; v_gene: TRBV6-5; CDR3nt: TGTGCCAGCAGTTACGGGCTAGCGGGATACAATGAGCAGTTCTTC; CDR3aa: CASSYGLAGYNEQFF
d_gene: -; abundance: -; j_gene: TRBJ1-1; v_gene: TRBV9; CDR3nt: TGTGCCAGCAGCGTAAACTTTGACACTGAAGCTTTCTTT; CDR3aa: CASSVNFDTEAFF
d_gene: -; abundance: -; j_gene: TRBJ1-1; v_gene: TRBV6-5; CDR3nt: TGTGCCAGCAGACCCCTAGGGGTGAACACTGAAGCTTTCTTT; CDR3aa: CASRPLGVNTEAFF
d_gene: TRBD1; abundance: -; j_gene: TRBJ2-3; v_gene: TRBV5-1; CDR3nt: TGCGCCAGCAGCTCTGGACAGGACACAGATACGCAGTATTTT; CDR3aa: CASSSGQDTDTQYF
d_gene: -; abundance: -; j_gene: TRBJ1-3; v_gene: TRBV5-6; CDR3nt: TGTGCCAGCCTCGACACGAGCTCTGGAAACACCATATATTTT; CDR3aa: CASLDTSSGNTIYF
d_gene: -; abundance: -; j_gene: TRBJ2-3; v_gene: TRBV7-2; CDR3nt: TGTGCCAGCAGTGTCTTAGCCAAAGATACGCAGTATTTT; CDR3aa: CASSVLAKDTQYF
d_gene: -; abundance: -; j_gene: TRBJ1-6; v_gene: TRBV5-1; CDR3nt: TGCGCCAGCAGCTTGGCCGGCGGGGGCTATTCACCCCTCCACTTT; CDR3aa: CASSLAGGGYSPLHF
d_gene: -; abundance: -; j_gene: TRBJ2-3; v_gene: TRBV7-2; CDR3nt: TGTGCCAGCAGCTTATCCGGGACTAGCACAGATACGCAGTATTTT; CDR3aa: CASSLSGTSTDTQYF
d_gene: TRBD2; abundance: -; j_gene: TRBJ2-1; v_gene: TRBV25-1; CDR3nt: TGTGCCAGCAGTGAATTGGGACTAGCGGGAGACAATGAGCAGTTCTTC; CDR3aa: CASSELGLAGDNEQFF
d_gene: TRBD2; abundance: -; j_gene: TRBJ2-7; v_gene: TRBV28; CDR3nt: TGTGCCAGCAGTTTGGCGAGCGGGATTACGTACGAGCAGTACTTC; CDR3aa: CASSLASGITYEQYF
d_gene: TRBD1; abundance: -; j_gene: TRBJ1-2; v_gene: TRBV6-4; CDR3nt: TGTGCCAGCAGCGCGGACAGGGAGGGCGGCTACACCTTC; CDR3aa: CASSADREGGYTF
d_gene: TRBD2; abundance: once; j_gene: TRBJ2-2; v_gene: TRBV6-4; CDR3nt: TGTGCCAGCAGTGCTAGCGGGAAGAACACCGGGGAGCTGTTTTTT; CDR3aa: CASSASGKNTGELFF
d_gene: TRBD1; abundance: -; j_gene: TRBJ1-5; v_gene: TRBV7-2; CDR3nt: TGTGCCAGCAGCTCAGGGGGATGGGGTCAGCCCCAGCATTTT; CDR3aa: CASSSGGWGQPQHF
d_gene: TRBD1; abundance: -; j_gene: TRBJ1-2; v_gene: TRBV6-6; CDR3nt: TGTGCCAGCAGTTATGGACAGGGCCCGGGGTATGGCTACACCTTC; CDR3aa: CASSYGQGPGYGYTF
d_gene: TRBD2; abundance: -; j_gene: TRBJ2-7; v_gene: TRBV11-3; CDR3nt: TGTGCCAGCAGCTTACAGGCTAGCGGTCCCTACGAGCAGTACTTC; CDR3aa: CASSLQASGPYEQYF
d_gene: -; abundance: -; j_gene: TRBJ2-3; v_gene: TRBV5-1; CDR3nt: TGCGCCAGCAGCGGTACTATGGCGGTGGACACAGATACGCAGTATTTT; CDR3aa: CASSGTMAVDTDTQYF
d_gene: TRBD2; abundance: -; j_gene: TRBJ2-1; v_gene: TRBV6-5; CDR3nt: TGTGCCACCCTAAGGGCGGGAGGTGGCAATGAGCAGTTCTTC; CDR3aa: CATLRAGGGNEQFF